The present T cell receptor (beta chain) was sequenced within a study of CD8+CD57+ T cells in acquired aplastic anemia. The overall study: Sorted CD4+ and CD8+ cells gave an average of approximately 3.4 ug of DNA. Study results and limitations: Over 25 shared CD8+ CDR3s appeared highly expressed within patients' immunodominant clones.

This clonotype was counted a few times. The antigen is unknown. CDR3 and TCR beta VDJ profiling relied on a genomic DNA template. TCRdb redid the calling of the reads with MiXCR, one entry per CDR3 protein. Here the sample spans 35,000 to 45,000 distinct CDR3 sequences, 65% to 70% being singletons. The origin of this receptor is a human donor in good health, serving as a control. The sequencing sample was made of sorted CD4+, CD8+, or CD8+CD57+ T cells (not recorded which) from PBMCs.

CDR3 residues: CASRTDKSGELFF. The CDR3 DNA reads as TGTGCCAGCAGGACGGACAAATCCGGGGAGCTGTTTTTT. This chain uses TRBV27 with TRBJ2-2; possible D gene TRBD1, 5 bases. This CDR3 has 13 amino acids. Trimming pared 6 bases from V and 6 bases from J, leaving 11 bases between. Germline CDR1 MNHEY, CDR2 SMNVEV (reference sequence).